A selection of T cell receptor beta chains follows, all from one sample in a study of cytomegalovirus exposure and HLA in healthy donors. This table comes from immunoSEQ multiplex PCR, and its TCRdb copy is limited to in-frame clones, with some not included. This table holds around 140,000 clones. The sample was PBMCs. The origin of the receptors is a man aged 18 to 29 in good health and CMV-seronegative. Each CDR3 is given with its conserved first and last residue. The order of the fields is CDR3 protein, CDR3 DNA, J gene, D gene, clone size, V gene. A D gene is named only where the DNA matches it firmly. A row's size may be missing; if present it is once, few, many or a size class.

CDR3aa: CASSFQGQGVGGYTF
CDR3nt: TGTGCCAGCAGCTTCCAGGGACAGGGAGTCGGAGGCTACACCTTC
j_gene: TRBJ1-2
d_gene: TRBD1
abundance: NA
v_gene: TRBV7-2

CDR3aa: CASSEIPGTNEKLFF
CDR3nt: TGTGCCAGCAGTGAGATACCGGGAACTAATGAAAAACTGTTTTTT
j_gene: TRBJ1-4
d_gene: NA
abundance: NA
v_gene: TRBV25-1

CDR3aa: CASSLASGGALDTQYF
CDR3nt: TGTGCCAGCAGCTTAGCTAGCGGGGGGGCCTTAGATACGCAGTATTTT
j_gene: TRBJ2-3
d_gene: TRBD2
abundance: NA
v_gene: TRBV7-2

CDR3aa: CASSLVAGEKQYF
CDR3nt: TGTGCCAGCAGCTTAGTGGCGGGGGAAAAGCAGTACTTC
j_gene: TRBJ2-7
d_gene: TRBD2
abundance: NA
v_gene: TRBV7-2

CDR3aa: CASSLGTGVNYGYTF
CDR3nt: TGTGCCAGCAGCCTGGGGACAGGGGTTAACTATGGCTACACCTTC
j_gene: TRBJ1-2
d_gene: TRBD1
abundance: NA
v_gene: TRBV7-3

CDR3aa: CASRDGNYGYTF
CDR3nt: TGTGCCAGCAGAGACGGGAACTATGGCTACACCTTC
j_gene: TRBJ1-2
d_gene: NA
abundance: NA
v_gene: TRBV6-1

CDR3aa: CASSPSSGTVSYEQYF
CDR3nt: TGTGCCAGCAGTCCCTCCAGCGGGACCGTCTCCTACGAGCAGTACTTC
j_gene: TRBJ2-7
d_gene: TRBD2
abundance: NA
v_gene: TRBV27

CDR3aa: CASSTRLAGQETQYF
CDR3nt: TGTGCCAGCAGCACCAGACTAGCGGGGCAAGAGACCCAGTACTTC
j_gene: TRBJ2-5
d_gene: TRBD2
abundance: NA
v_gene: TRBV13

CDR3aa: CASSSKTASTNEKLFF
CDR3nt: TGCGCCAGCAGTTCAAAGACAGCATCAACTAATGAAAAACTGTTTTTT
j_gene: TRBJ1-4
d_gene: NA
abundance: medium-sized
v_gene: TRBV5-1

CDR3aa: CASSQDPGGIKETQYF
CDR3nt: TGCGCCAGCAGCCAAGACCCCGGGGGGATAAAAGAGACCCAGTACTTC
j_gene: TRBJ2-5
d_gene: TRBD2
abundance: NA
v_gene: TRBV4-1

CDR3aa: CASSHHLGTGNYGYTF
CDR3nt: TGTGCCAGCAGCCATCATCTCGGGACAGGGAACTATGGCTACACCTTC
j_gene: TRBJ1-2
d_gene: TRBD1
abundance: NA
v_gene: TRBV6-6

CDR3aa: CASSRGGTGRTYEQYF
CDR3nt: TGTGCCAGTAGCAGGGGCGGGACAGGGAGGACCTACGAGCAGTACTTC
j_gene: TRBJ2-7
d_gene: TRBD1
abundance: NA
v_gene: TRBV19

CDR3aa: CASRVGHGYGYTF
CDR3nt: TGTGCCAGCAGGGTGGGACACGGCTATGGCTACACCTTC
j_gene: TRBJ1-2
d_gene: NA
abundance: NA
v_gene: TRBV27

CDR3aa: CASSLAGERSPLHF
CDR3nt: TGTGCCAGCAGTTTAGCGGGAGAGAGGTCACCCCTCCACTTT
j_gene: TRBJ1-6
d_gene: NA
abundance: NA
v_gene: TRBV27

CDR3aa: CASSPGGLPYEQYF
CDR3nt: TGTGCCAGCAGTCCAGGGGGCTTACCATACGAGCAGTACTTC
j_gene: TRBJ2-7
d_gene: TRBD1
abundance: NA
v_gene: TRBV6-5

CDR3aa: CATKGLAGAGYTF
CDR3nt: TGTGCCACTAAGGGTCTTGCAGGGGCGGGCTACACCTTC
j_gene: TRBJ1-2
d_gene: NA
abundance: NA
v_gene: TRBV28

CDR3aa: CASSAAGTGALEQFF
CDR3nt: TGTGCCAGCAGCGCCGCCGGGACAGGGGCCCTCGAGCAGTTCTTC
j_gene: TRBJ2-1
d_gene: TRBD1
abundance: NA
v_gene: TRBV7-9

CDR3aa: CASSLSGVWYGYTF
CDR3nt: TGTGCCAGCAGTTTATCAGGGGTATGGTATGGCTACACCTTC
j_gene: TRBJ1-2
d_gene: NA
abundance: NA
v_gene: TRBV28

CDR3aa: CASSVGDRVGYGYTF
CDR3nt: TGTGCCAGCAGCGTAGGCGACAGGGTGGGCTATGGCTACACCTTC
j_gene: TRBJ1-2
d_gene: TRBD1
abundance: NA
v_gene: TRBV9

CDR3aa: CAISGDRDEQFF
CDR3nt: TGTGCCATCAGCGGAGACAGGGATGAGCAGTTCTTC
j_gene: TRBJ2-1
d_gene: TRBD1
abundance: NA
v_gene: TRBV10-3

CDR3aa: CASSPRTSGGWTDTQYF
CDR3nt: TGCGCCAGCAGCCCGAGGACTAGCGGGGGGTGGACAGATACGCAGTATTTT
j_gene: TRBJ2-3
d_gene: TRBD2
abundance: NA
v_gene: TRBV4-3

CDR3aa: CASSVGVGGNQPQHF
CDR3nt: TGTGCCAGCAGCGTAGGAGTTGGGGGGAATCAGCCCCAGCATTTT
j_gene: TRBJ1-5
d_gene: NA
abundance: NA
v_gene: TRBV9

CDR3aa: CVSSFGGTEAFF
CDR3nt: TGTGTCAGCAGCTTCGGGGGGACTGAAGCTTTCTTT
j_gene: TRBJ1-1
d_gene: NA
abundance: NA
v_gene: TRBV5-4

CDR3aa: CATSLSKLREQYF
CDR3nt: TGTGCCACCAGCCTTTCTAAGTTGAGGGAGCAGTACTTC
j_gene: TRBJ2-7
d_gene: NA
abundance: NA
v_gene: TRBV15

CDR3aa: CASSPGLTSTDTQYF
CDR3nt: TGTGCCAGCAGTCCGGGACTAACAAGCACAGATACGCAGTATTTT
j_gene: TRBJ2-3
d_gene: TRBD2
abundance: NA
v_gene: TRBV2

CDR3aa: CASGFSGSAYEQYF
CDR3nt: TGTGCCAGTGGTTTTTCCGGGAGTGCCTACGAGCAGTACTTC
j_gene: TRBJ2-7
d_gene: NA
abundance: NA
v_gene: TRBV28

CDR3aa: CASSQGSRLYGYTF
CDR3nt: TGCGCCAGCAGCCAAGGGTCCCGGTTGTATGGCTACACCTTC
j_gene: TRBJ1-2
d_gene: NA
abundance: NA
v_gene: TRBV4-1

CDR3aa: CASSSGLAGETQYF
CDR3nt: TGTGCCAGCAGCTCGGGACTAGCGGGGGAGACCCAGTACTTC
j_gene: TRBJ2-5
d_gene: TRBD2
abundance: NA
v_gene: TRBV7-9

CDR3aa: CASSNRDTQYEQYF
CDR3nt: TGTGCCAGCAGCAACCGGGACACCCAATACGAGCAGTACTTC
j_gene: TRBJ2-7
d_gene: NA
abundance: NA
v_gene: TRBV21-1

CDR3aa: CASRRTSGGASADTQYF
CDR3nt: TGTGCCAGTAGAAGGACTAGCGGGGGGGCCTCGGCAGATACGCAGTATTTT
j_gene: TRBJ2-3
d_gene: TRBD2
abundance: NA
v_gene: TRBV19

CDR3aa: CAHSGAASSYEQYF
CDR3nt: TGTGCCCATAGTGGGGCGGCGAGCTCCTACGAGCAGTACTTC
j_gene: TRBJ2-7
d_gene: NA
abundance: NA
v_gene: TRBV7-9

CDR3aa: CASSQGATLDTQYF
CDR3nt: TGCGCCAGCAGCCAAGGGGCTACGTTAGATACGCAGTATTTT
j_gene: TRBJ2-3
d_gene: NA
abundance: NA
v_gene: TRBV4-3

CDR3aa: CASTSQKGTDTQYF
CDR3nt: TGTGCCAGCACCTCCCAGAAAGGCACAGATACGCAGTATTTT
j_gene: TRBJ2-3
d_gene: NA
abundance: NA
v_gene: TRBV7-9

CDR3aa: CASRRAPASYNEQFF
CDR3nt: TGCGCCAGCAGGAGAGCGCCAGCATCCTACAATGAGCAGTTCTTC
j_gene: TRBJ2-1
d_gene: NA
abundance: NA
v_gene: TRBV5-1

CDR3aa: CASSGGQGAYEQYF
CDR3nt: TGCGCCAGCAGCGGCGGACAGGGGGCTTACGAGCAGTACTTC
j_gene: TRBJ2-7
d_gene: TRBD1
abundance: NA
v_gene: TRBV5-1

CDR3aa: CASSDSGVNQPQHF
CDR3nt: TGTGCCAGCAGCGACAGTGGTGTAAATCAGCCCCAGCATTTT
j_gene: TRBJ1-5
d_gene: NA
abundance: NA
v_gene: TRBV9

CDR3aa: CASSIGNQPQHF
CDR3nt: TGTGCCAGCAGCATCGGCAATCAGCCCCAGCATTTT
j_gene: TRBJ1-5
d_gene: NA
abundance: NA
v_gene: TRBV7-9

CDR3aa: CASSRQDDQPQHF
CDR3nt: TGTGCCAGCAGCCGACAGGACGATCAGCCCCAGCATTTT
j_gene: TRBJ1-5
d_gene: NA
abundance: NA
v_gene: TRBV5-8

CDR3aa: CASSEVPSPLHF
CDR3nt: TGTGCCAGCAGTGAAGTTCCGTCACCCCTCCACTTT
j_gene: TRBJ1-6
d_gene: NA
abundance: NA
v_gene: TRBV2

CDR3aa: CASSFLTGELFF
CDR3nt: TGCGCCAGCAGCTTCTTAACCGGGGAGCTGTTTTTT
j_gene: TRBJ2-2
d_gene: NA
abundance: NA
v_gene: TRBV5-1

CDR3aa: CASIPGQGPEKLFF
CDR3nt: TGTGCCAGCATCCCGGGACAGGGACCTGAAAAACTGTTTTTT
j_gene: TRBJ1-4
d_gene: TRBD1
abundance: NA
v_gene: TRBV28

CDR3aa: CASSHLREDIQYF
CDR3nt: TGCGCCAGCAGCCACCTCAGGGAGGACATTCAGTACTTC
j_gene: TRBJ2-4
d_gene: NA
abundance: NA
v_gene: TRBV4-3

CDR3aa: CASRRAGGETQYF
CDR3nt: TGTGCCAGCCGGAGGGCGGGGGGTGAGACCCAGTACTTC
j_gene: TRBJ2-5
d_gene: TRBD2
abundance: NA
v_gene: TRBV7-2

CDR3aa: CASTETGGGAFREQYF
CDR3nt: TGTGCCAGCACCGAAACTGGAGGGGGCGCCTTCAGGGAGCAGTACTTC
j_gene: TRBJ2-5
d_gene: NA
abundance: NA
v_gene: TRBV27

CDR3aa: CASSHPGGANQPQHF
CDR3nt: TGCGCCAGCAGCCACCCGGGGGGCGCGAATCAGCCCCAGCATTTT
j_gene: TRBJ1-5
d_gene: NA
abundance: NA
v_gene: TRBV4-1

CDR3aa: CASRIAGLSATGELFF
CDR3nt: TGCGCCAGCAGGATCGCGGGTCTTTCGGCGACCGGGGAGCTGTTTTTT
j_gene: TRBJ2-2
d_gene: NA
abundance: NA
v_gene: TRBV10-2

CDR3aa: CAISPLGASTGNTIYF
CDR3nt: TGTGCCATCAGCCCCCTGGGGGCGTCTACTGGAAACACCATATATTTT
j_gene: TRBJ1-3
d_gene: NA
abundance: NA
v_gene: TRBV10-3

CDR3aa: CASSGGQGAKNIQYF
CDR3nt: TGCGCCAGCAGCGGGGGCCAGGGGGCCAAAAACATTCAGTACTTC
j_gene: TRBJ2-4
d_gene: NA
abundance: NA
v_gene: TRBV5-1

CDR3aa: CAISGQGGGGAFF
CDR3nt: TGTGCCATCAGTGGGCAGGGTGGCGGCGGAGCTTTCTTT
j_gene: TRBJ1-1
d_gene: NA
abundance: NA
v_gene: TRBV10-3

CDR3aa: CASSLEGTTRQGQFF
CDR3nt: TGTGCCAGCAGCTTAGAAGGGACTACTCGGCAGGGGCAGTTCTTC
j_gene: TRBJ2-1
d_gene: TRBD2
abundance: NA
v_gene: TRBV9

CDR3aa: CASSPWPSEAFF
CDR3nt: TGTGCCAGCAGCCCTTGGCCATCTGAAGCTTTCTTT
j_gene: TRBJ1-1
d_gene: NA
abundance: NA
v_gene: TRBV11-3

CDR3aa: CASSLIARSNGELFF
CDR3nt: TGCGCCAGCAGCTTGATAGCCAGAAGTAACGGGGAGCTGTTTTTT
j_gene: TRBJ2-2
d_gene: NA
abundance: NA
v_gene: TRBV5-1

CDR3aa: CASSEVVTGELFF
CDR3nt: TGTGCCAGCAGTGAAGTCGTCACCGGGGAGCTGTTTTTT
j_gene: TRBJ2-2
d_gene: NA
abundance: NA
v_gene: TRBV2

CDR3aa: CASSLRGDYGYTF
CDR3nt: TGCGCCAGCAGCTTGCGGGGTGACTATGGCTACACCTTC
j_gene: TRBJ1-2
d_gene: NA
abundance: NA
v_gene: TRBV5-1

CDR3aa: CAISESPSGGAGNEQFF
CDR3nt: TGTGCCATCAGTGAAAGCCCTAGCGGGGGGGCCGGAAATGAGCAGTTCTTC
j_gene: TRBJ2-1
d_gene: TRBD2
abundance: NA
v_gene: TRBV10-3

CDR3aa: CASSPQTGGGTEAFF
CDR3nt: TGTGCCAGCAGTCCCCAGACAGGGGGTGGCACTGAAGCTTTCTTT
j_gene: TRBJ1-1
d_gene: TRBD1
abundance: NA
v_gene: TRBV27

CDR3aa: CASSLVAPNQPQHF
CDR3nt: TGTGCCAGCAGCTTAGTGGCCCCTAATCAGCCCCAGCATTTT
j_gene: TRBJ1-5
d_gene: NA
abundance: NA
v_gene: TRBV7-9